This TCR beta chain was identified in a study of Ad26.COV2.S vaccination and SARS-CoV-2 variants. Study-wide points: Those who received the vaccine showed greater spike-specific TCR breadth than those given placebo.

Treatment denoted: approximately 18 received Ad26.COV2.S at low or high dose, single or two shots; about 5 received placebo; per-sample allocation not given. After the first vaccine or placebo injection, samples were drawn on day 63. Boston provided a donor who was an adult aged 18-55 years. In germline, CDR1 is MDHEN, CDR2 SYDVKM. The CDR3 runs to 17 residues. J lost 1 base, V lost 2 bases, and 7 bases had no gene match. The assay was immunoSEQ multiplex PCR, and TCRdb's table has in-frame clones only and misses some. The repertoire consists of more than 300,000 clones, with around four fifths occurring once and the leading ten covering approximately 2.1%. About this clone: Its antigen is still unknown.

The source of this sequence is a person aged 18-60 years who received the Ad26.COV2.S COVID-19 vaccine or a placebo. The sequencing used peripheral blood, collected in a trial of Ad26.COV2.S vaccine versus placebo. V gene TRBV28 combines with J gene TRBJ2-2, with 7 bases matching TRBD2. The CDR3 here is CASSLGSGLRNTGELFF. CDR3 sequence (DNA): TGTGCCAGCAGTTTAGGTAGCGGGCTAAGGAACACCGGGGAGCTGTTTTTT.